These 3 T cell receptor beta chains were all obtained from the same sample, sequenced in a study of blood T cell repertoires in COVID-19. Sequencing was performed with immunoSEQ multiplex PCR; in TCRdb, only in-frame clones are kept and a portion is missing. The table includes about 140,000 clones, 81% detected once. Sequencing was carried out using peripheral blood. These receptors came from a human donor in a cohort sampled during active COVID-19.

This sequence joins TRBV28 and TRBJ2-2; D not resolved. Germline V gives CDR1 MDHEN, CDR2 SYDVKM. The ends were cut back, 0 bases at V and 3 bases at J, with 8 bases in the middle. The CDR3 covers 15 residues. The CDR3 coding sequence is TGTGCCAGCAGTTTATGGGGCAGTTACACCGGGGAGCTGTTTTTT. Its translation is CASSLWGSYTGELFF.

The rearrangement uses TRBV25-1 and TRBJ2-2; no definite D call. Germline-derived CDR1 and CDR2 are MGHDK and SYGVNS. This CDR3 spans 12 amino acids. Trimming took 5 bases from V and 4 from J, leaving 5 bases between them. The DNA for the CDR3 is TGTGCCAGCAGTCAACTCACCGGGGAGCTGTTTTTT. Translation gives CASSQLTGELFF. The full variable domain, rest sourced from reference TRBV25-1 and TRBJ2-2, is EADIYQTPRYLVIGTGKKITLECSQTMGHDKMYWYQQDPGMELHLIHYSYGVNSTEKGDLSSESTVSRIRTEHFPLTLESARPSHTSQYLCASSQLTGELFFGEGSRLTVL.

This chain connects TRBV6-5 to TRBJ1-2; weak D call: TRBD1 (5 bases). The CDR3 has 14 residues. Germline CDR1 is MNHEY and CDR2 is SVGAGI. V was trimmed by 0 bases and J by 0 bases, leaving 5 bases between them. This chain's CDR3 is CASSYSRANYGYTF. CDR3 in DNA: TGTGCCAGCAGTTACTCCAGGGCTAACTATGGCTACACCTTC.